Listed below are T cell receptor beta chains from one sample, sequenced in a study of cytomegalovirus exposure and HLA in healthy donors. TCRdb's table, derived via immunoSEQ multiplex PCR, lists solely in-frame clones and lacks some. Found here are 140,000 to 150,000 clones, roughly 80% of them singletons; the top ten hold roughly 4%. Sequenced input: PBMCs. These receptors came from a woman between 40 and 50 years old in good health and CMV-seropositive. CDR3s include the opening cysteine and the closing phenylalanine or tryptophan. The order of the fields is clone size, V gene, D gene, J gene, CDR3 DNA, CDR3 protein. D genes are given only for firm matches. Part of the rows lack a size; the others show once, few, many or a class for expanded clones.

>NA|TRBV28|NA|TRBJ2-3
TGTGCCAGCAGTTTAGGGGTTGGCGGGATTCGCGCAGATACGCAGTATTTT
CASSLGVGGIRADTQYF
>NA|TRBV28|NA|TRBJ2-3
TGTGCCAGCAGTTTAACGGGTAGCACAGATACGCAGTATTTT
CASSLTGSTDTQYF
>NA|TRBV5-1|NA|TRBJ1-1
TGCGCCAGCAGCCCTCTACAGGGTATAGGGTACACTGAAGCTTTCTTT
CASSPLQGIGYTEAFF
>NA|TRBV19|NA|TRBJ2-2
TGTGCCAGTAGTATTGGGGCGGGACTGGGGGAGCTGTTTTTT
CASSIGAGLGELFF
>NA|TRBV27|NA|TRBJ1-6
TGTGCCAGCACCCACATGACAGTCTCGAGGAATTCACCCCTCCACTTT
CASTHMTVSRNSPLHF
>once|TRBV19|TRBD2|TRBJ2-7
TGTGCCAGTAGTATAGGGACTAGCTACGAGCAGTACTTC
CASSIGTSYEQYF
>NA|TRBV7-9|TRBD1|TRBJ2-3
TGTTCCAGCAGTACGACAGGGGCTAGCACAGATACGCAGTATTTT
CSSSTTGASTDTQYF
>NA|TRBV4-3|NA|TRBJ1-4
TGCGCCAGCAGCCAAGGGGGGGGAAGGGATGCTAATGAAAAACTGTTTTTT
CASSQGGGRDANEKLFF
>few|TRBV5-1|NA|TRBJ1-1
TGCGCCAGCAGCGAGGGGAACACTGAAGCTTTCTTT
CASSEGNTEAFF
>NA|TRBV19|NA|TRBJ1-2
TGTGCCAGTAGTTATCCCGGGTCGCAGGGCCATGGCTACACCTTC
CASSYPGSQGHGYTF
>NA|TRBV30|NA|TRBJ1-1
TGTGCCTGGAGGGCATTAACCAGGGTGAACACTGAAGCTTTCTTT
CAWRALTRVNTEAFF
>few|TRBV5-5|TRBD1|TRBJ1-2
TGTGCCAGCACTTATCCGGGACAGGGGGATGGCTACACCTTC
CASTYPGQGDGYTF
>NA|TRBV19|TRBD2|TRBJ2-2
TGTGCCAGTAGTATAGGAGCGGGAGGAGGAAGCACCGGGGAGCTGTTTTTT
CASSIGAGGGSTGELFF
>once|TRBV28|NA|TRBJ2-7
TGTGCCACCGAAAGGACAGCCTACGAGCAGTACTTC
CATERTAYEQYF
>NA|TRBV27|NA|TRBJ2-2
TGTGCCAGCGCAGGCAGGAACACCGGGGAGCTGTTTTTT
CASAGRNTGELFF
>NA|TRBV27|NA|TRBJ2-7
TGTGCCAGCAGTCTGGGGGGAGGAACTACGAGAGAGCAGTACTTC
CASSLGGGTTREQYF
>few|TRBV5-1|TRBD1|TRBJ2-7
TGCGCCAGCAGAAAGGGACAGGGCGACGAGCAGTACTTC
CASRKGQGDEQYF
>NA|TRBV7-3|NA|TRBJ2-3
TGTGCCAGCAGCTTAGGCGGGGTTCAGGATACGCAGTATTTT
CASSLGGVQDTQYF
>NA|TRBV7-2|TRBD1|TRBJ1-5
TGTGCCAGCAGTCCCGGGACAGGGATCTATGGGCATCAGCCCCAGCATTTT
CASSPGTGIYGHQPQHF
>once|TRBV11-3|NA|TRBJ2-2
TGTGCCAGCAGCTTGGGCACCAGCAGGGAGCTGTTTTTT
CASSLGTSRELFF
>once|TRBV2|NA|TRBJ1-1
TGTGCCAGCAGTAGACAGCAGAACACTGAAGCTTTCTTT
CASSRQQNTEAFF
>NA|TRBV13|TRBD1|TRBJ1-3
TGTGCCAGCAGCTTAGCGGCAGGGGGCTTGTGGAACACCATATATTTT
CASSLAAGGLWNTIYF
>NA|TRBV5-1|TRBD1|TRBJ2-7
TGCGCCAGCAGCTTAGACCCGGGACAGAGACGCTACGAGCAGTACTTC
CASSLDPGQRRYEQYF
>NA|TRBV9|NA|TRBJ2-6
TGTGCCAGCAGCGAGACGACAGGAGGCTCTGGGGCCAACGTCCTGACTTTC
CASSETTGGSGANVLTF
>once|TRBV2|TRBD1|TRBJ1-2
TGTGCCAGCAGACGCGGACAGGCCACCTATGGCTACACCTTC
CASRRGQATYGYTF
>NA|TRBV30|NA|TRBJ2-5
TGTGCCTGGAGCATCCTAGCCGGGGAGACCCAGTACTTC
CAWSILAGETQYF
>NA|TRBV6-5|TRBD1|TRBJ2-7
TGTGCCAGCAGTTACACCGGGACAGGGCTATTCGAGCAGTACTTC
CASSYTGTGLFEQYF
>NA|TRBV5-1|TRBD1|TRBJ2-7
TGCGCTAGCAGCCAGGACAGGGTCTACGAGCAGTACTTC
CASSQDRVYEQYF
>NA|TRBV7-2|NA|TRBJ2-7
TGTGCCAGCAGCCTCCGACAAGTCTACGAGCAGTACTTC
CASSLRQVYEQYF
>few|TRBV5-4|NA|TRBJ1-1
TGTGCCAGCAGCCTGGGAGGCGCGGGGATGAACACTGAAGCTTTCTTT
CASSLGGAGMNTEAFF
>few|TRBV6-6|NA|TRBJ1-1
TGTGCCAGCACCCCAGCGGTGGATGAAGCTTTCTTT
CASTPAVDEAFF
>NA|TRBV5-4|NA|TRBJ1-1
TGTGCCAGCAGCCCAGGCGGGAGTAGCACTGAAGCTTTCTTT
CASSPGGSSTEAFF
>NA|TRBV7-9|TRBD1|TRBJ2-3
TGTGCCAGCAGTCGGACAGGGACCCTTCGAGTGGATACGCAGTATTTT
CASSRTGTLRVDTQYF
>NA|TRBV5-1|TRBD2|TRBJ2-1
TGCGCCAGCAGCTTGGCCGCTGGACTAGCGAACAATGAGCAGTTCTTC
CASSLAAGLANNEQFF
>NA|TRBV4-3|NA|TRBJ1-2
TGCGCCAGCAGCCAAGAACTCGGTTTGGCGGAGGGCTACACCTTC
CASSQELGLAEGYTF
>NA|TRBV6-5|NA|TRBJ2-7
TGTGCCAGCAGTTACTCGTCCTCTTACGAGCAGTACTTC
CASSYSSSYEQYF
>NA|TRBV4-1|NA|TRBJ1-2
TGCGCCAGCAGCCAAGCACGAGGGGGCTATGGCTACACCTTC
CASSQARGGYGYTF
>NA|TRBV7-9|TRBD2|TRBJ2-7
TGTGCCAGCAGCTTAGACTCCTTGGCCCAGCGGGGCTACTCCTACGAGCAGTACTTC
CASSLDSLAQRGYSYEQYF
>NA|TRBV30|TRBD1|TRBJ1-4
TGTGCCTGGAGTGGTGTCCGGGGGCAGGGGGCGCGCGAAAAACTGTTTTTT
CAWSGVRGQGAREKLFF
>NA|TRBV5-1|NA|TRBJ2-2
TGCGCCAGCAGCTTGGTATCGGGGGCCGGGGAGCTGTTTTTT
CASSLVSGAGELFF
>NA|TRBV6-5|NA|TRBJ1-1
TGTGCCAGCAGTTACTCGCGGGCTCCAATACAAGCTTTCTTT
CASSYSRAPIQAFF
>NA|TRBV27|TRBD2|TRBJ2-7
TGTGCCAGCAGTTTATCGTTTAGCGGGGGCAACGAGCAGTACTTC
CASSLSFSGGNEQYF
>NA|TRBV6-1|TRBD1|TRBJ2-2
TGTGCCAGCAGTGACCCGGGACAGGGGGCGTGGGCCCCACCCGGGGAGCTGTTTTTT
CASSDPGQGAWAPPGELFF